This section outlines one T cell receptor (beta chain) sequence together with its context. This sample is drawn from a study of blood T cells in healthy people across ages. As for the study in general: Template-switching capture recovered about one barcoded beta molecule per two T cells.

Using a J-beta primer mix together with a sample-barcoded 5' primer, a second PCR was run for roughly 6 to 11 cycles. MiXCR was run by TCRdb on the 5' RACE reads, yielding one entry per CDR3 protein. The sample shows about 1,400,000 distinct CDR3 sequences, roughly 59% of them seen only once. The TCR was taken from a man between 18 and 35 years old in good health. The specimen was blood.

CDR3 DNA: TGTGCCATCAGTGGAGGCAATCAGCCCCAGCATTTT. This sequence encodes CAISGGNQPQHF. The chain links TRBV10-3 to TRBJ1-5; D remains ambiguous. The CDR3 spans 12 residues. V lost 4 bases and J lost 2, with 3 bases in between. Germline CDR1 and CDR2: ENHRY and SYGVKD.